The 23 T cell receptor beta chains below come from one sample, sequenced in a study of cytomegalovirus exposure and HLA in healthy donors. The PCR used 60 Vbeta and 13 Jbeta primers. The protocol was immunoSEQ multiplex PCR, while the TCRdb copy is restricted to in-frame clones and leaves out a portion. The sample includes about 140,000 clones. Sequencing input: PBMCs. The receptors were gathered from a woman under 30 in good health and CMV-seronegative.

The genes are TRBV28 and TRBJ2-1; D possibly corresponds to TRBD2 (5 bases). With 5 bases removed from V and 8 bases from J, the gap between germline ends came to 16 bases. The CDR3 covers 14 residues. CDR1 and CDR2 from the germline V gene are MDHEN and SYDVKM. The CDR3 DNA is TGTGCCAGCAGTCTTCCTCTCCTAGCCGATGAGCAGTTCTTC. Residues: CASSLPLLADEQFF.

The rearrangement links TRBV4-2 to TRBJ2-5; D gene uncertain. V was shortened by 1 base and J by 3 bases, with 12 bases between the two germline ends. The CDR3 loop spans 15 amino acids. Germline CDR1 is LGHNA and CDR2 is YNFKEQ. The CDR3 here is CASSQVLTREETQYF. The CDR3 nucleotides are TGTGCCAGCAGCCAAGTCCTAACGAGAGAAGAGACCCAGTACTTC.

The chain couples TRBV9 to TRBJ2-1, with D possibly TRBD1 on 6 matching bases. The CDR3 totals 13 residues. With 3 bases removed from V and 4 bases from J, the gap between germline ends came to 8 bases. Germline V lookup: CDR1 SGDLS, CDR2 YYNGEE. The DNA of the CDR3 is TGTGCCAGCAGCGGCGGACAGTACAATGAGCAGTTCTTC. This sequence encodes CASSGGQYNEQFF.

This sequence joins TRBV11-3 and TRBJ2-3, with D possibly TRBD1 on 5 matching bases. V was cut by 1 base and J by 2 bases, with 16 bases left in between. Germline loops: CDR1 SGHNT, CDR2 YENEEA. CDR3 size: 17 residues. The CDR3 spells CASSLGFGREDTDTQYF. CDR3 bases: TGTGCCAGCAGCTTAGGTTTTGGCAGGGAAGACACAGATACGCAGTATTTT.

The chain carries TRBV27 and TRBJ1-1; 11 bases map to TRBD1. CDR3 size: 15 residues. V lost 6 bases to trimming and J lost 5 bases; unmatched junction nucleotides: 8. Looked up from germline, CDR1 is MNHEY and CDR2 is SMNVEV (reference sequence). The CDR3 loop reads CASSIAGTGGTEAFF. CDR3 coding DNA: TGTGCCAGCAGCATCGCTGGGACAGGGGGTACTGAAGCTTTCTTT.

The V gene is TRBV7-6, the J gene TRBJ2-1; TRBD1 is a possible D gene (5 bases). Germline CDR1 reads SGHVS; CDR2 reads FNYEAQ. Trimming took 1 base from V and 8 from J, leaving 15 bases between them. CDR3 length equals 15 residues. The CDR3 loop reads CASSLGLGVNDEQFF. In DNA form, the CDR3 reads TGTGCCAGCAGCTTAGGGCTAGGGGTTAACGATGAGCAGTTCTTC.

This chain links TRBV5-6 with TRBJ2-3, with D perhaps TRBD2 (6 bases). Germline V CDR1 and CDR2: SGHDT, YYEEEE. V was shortened by 0 bases and J by 1 base, with 6 bases between the two germline ends. CDR3 length: 14 residues. DNA for the CDR3: TGTGCCAGCAGCTTGGGACTAGGCACAGATACGCAGTATTTT. This sequence encodes CASSLGLGTDTQYF.

V and J are TRBV5-1 and TRBJ2-1; the D gene is possibly TRBD2 (6 bases). The V and J ends lost 2 bases and 4 bases respectively, with 13 bases between them. The CDR3 covers 15 residues. Germline V gene sequence: CDR1 SGHRS, CDR2 YFSETQ. As DNA, the CDR3 is TGCGCCAGCAGCTTCGCCCCTAGCGAGTACAATGAGCAGTTCTTC. Encoded protein: CASSFAPSEYNEQFF.

The rearrangement joins TRBV5-1 to TRBJ2-5, with TRBD1 matching over 7 bases. CDR3 length: 14 residues. The J segment lost 5 bases and the V segment lost 6 bases, leaving 10 bases of the junction unmatched. Germline CDR1 and CDR2: SGHRS and YFSETQ. CDR3 loop: CASTLQGLRETQYF. The CDR3 DNA is TGCGCCAGCACCCTACAGGGGTTGAGGGAGACCCAGTACTTC.

The V and J genes are TRBV6-5 and TRBJ1-5, with D perhaps TRBD1 (5 bases). Between the trimmed V and J ends, which lost 5 bases and 7 bases, there was a span of 15 bases. This CDR3 has 14 amino acids. Per germline, CDR1 MNHEY and CDR2 SVGAGI. The CDR3 protein is CASSRGGVGQPQHF. As DNA, the CDR3 is TGTGCCAGCAGTCGGGGGGGGGTTGGACAGCCCCAGCATTTT.

CDR3 DNA sequence: TGTGCCAGCAGCCCCGCACTGCCGGGAGAGCAGTACGTC. Translating gives CASSPALPGEQYV. The gene calls are TRBV7-8 and TRBJ2-7; D is possibly TRBD2 (5 bases). This CDR3 comprises 13 residues. V dropped 5 bases and J dropped 7 bases, with 15 bases sitting between them. The germline gives CDR1 SGHVS, CDR2 FQNEAQ.

The chain recombines TRBV27 with TRBJ2-3; no clear D. Germline CDR1 and CDR2: MNHEY and SMNVEV (reference sequence). Between the trimmed V and J ends, which lost 4 bases and 3 bases, there was a span of 8 bases. This CDR3 is built from 13 residues. The CDR3, as DNA: TGTGCCAGCAGTTACTCCGGGACAGATACGCAGTATTTT. Translating it yields CASSYSGTDTQYF.

The chain joins TRBV4-2 to TRBJ1-1; tentative D call: TRBD1 (5 bases). V was trimmed by 4 bases and J by 5 bases, leaving 17 bases between them. The CDR3 contains 15 residues. The germline V gene has CDR1 LGHNA and CDR2 YNFKEQ. CDR3 DNA: TGTGCCAGCAGCCCCGGCGGGGGTAGGGAAACTGAAGCTTTCTTT. Protein: CASSPGGGRETEAFF.

This chain uses TRBV11-3 with TRBJ1-2; D is unclear. Germline V gene sequence: CDR1 SGHNT, CDR2 YENEEA. V lost 0 bases and J 6 bases, leaving 29 bases between the germline ends. This CDR3 is built from 20 residues. CDR3 sequence reads: CASSLERTPRTGSQRHGYTF. CDR3 bases: TGTGCCAGCAGCTTAGAAAGGACCCCGCGGACGGGGTCCCAGAGACATGGCTACACCTTC.

The rearrangement uses TRBV29-1 and TRBJ1-1, with 9 bases matching TRBD1. Germline V gene data show CDR1 as SQVTM and CDR2 as ANQGSEA. CDR3 size: 10 residues. The trim removed 6 bases at V and 7 bases at J, leaving 0 bases unmatched. The CDR3 nucleotides read TGCAGCGTGGGACAGGGTGAAGCTTTCTTT. This sequence encodes CSVGQGEAFF.

The chain combines TRBV7-9 with TRBJ1-1, with a tentative D call TRBD1 (6 bases). Per germline, CDR1 SEHNR and CDR2 FQNEAQ (reference sequence). This CDR3 has 14 residues. The germline V and J ends were trimmed by 2 bases and 4 bases, with 11 bases remaining between them. The CDR3 spells CASSLQGIGTEAFF. In DNA, the CDR3 is TGTGCCAGCAGCTTACAGGGGATCGGCACTGAAGCTTTCTTT.

This rearrangement joins TRBV5-1 to TRBJ2-2, with a weak D call TRBD1 (6 bases). This CDR3 contains 14 residues. Per the germline V gene, CDR1 is SGHRS and CDR2 is YFSETQ. Trimming left V 2 bases short and J 6 bases short, with 11 bases between. The CDR3 reads CASSFTGSPGELFF. The CDR3 nucleotides are TGCGCCAGCAGCTTTACAGGGTCCCCCGGGGAGCTGTTTTTT.

The J gene is TRBJ1-6, the V gene TRBV15; D is unclear. The CDR3 has 17 amino acids. Germline CDR1 LNHNV, CDR2 YYDKDF (reference sequence). The V end was cut by 0 bases, the J end by 14 bases, with 23 bases between. The chain's CDR3 is CATSRDRSGSLSGTLHF. In DNA form, the CDR3 reads TGTGCCACCAGCAGAGATCGATCAGGCAGTCTCTCTGGCACCCTCCACTTT.

The chain couples TRBV29-1 to TRBJ2-7; possibly TRBD2 for D (6 bases). The CDR3 has 12 amino acids. Germline values: CDR1 SQVTM, CDR2 ANQGSEA. The ends were cut back, 6 bases at V and 3 bases at J, with 12 bases in the middle. The CDR3 DNA follows: TGCAGCGTGGAGGGTTCTATCTACGAGCAGTACGTC. It yields the protein CSVEGSIYEQYV.

V is TRBV27 and J is TRBJ2-1, with TRBD2 matching over 7 bases. This CDR3 region has 13 residues. Germline CDR1 is MNHEY and CDR2 is SMNVEV (reference sequence). The trim removed 0 bases at V and 7 bases at J, leaving 0 bases unmatched. CDR3 nucleotides: TGTGCCAGCAGTTTATCGGGGGGGAATGAGCAGTTCTTC. This translates into CASSLSGGNEQFF.

V is TRBV28 and J is TRBJ2-7; TRBD2 is a possible D gene (5 bases). This CDR3 is built from 15 residues. The germline gives CDR1 MDHEN, CDR2 SYDVKM. V gave up 3 bases and J gave up 0 bases, with 12 bases separating them. CDR3 DNA sequence: TGTGCCAGCAGTTTCGGGGTGCGACCCTCCTACGAGCAGTACGTC. This gives the protein CASSFGVRPSYEQYV.

The chain couples TRBV7-2 to TRBJ1-5; 7 nucleotides agree with TRBD1. The junction had 16 bases not matched to a gene; V was cut back by 5 bases and J by 0 bases. From germline, CDR1 is SGHTA and CDR2 FQGNSA. The CDR3 sequence is 19 residues long. CDR3 DNA sequence: TGTGCCAGCAGCCCCCGACAGGGATCTTCCCTATATAGCAATCAGCCCCAGCATTTT. The encoded protein is CASSPRQGSSLYSNQPQHF.

The chain links TRBV5-4 to TRBJ2-7, with 11 bases matching TRBD1. Germline CDR1 reads SGHNT; CDR2 reads YYREEE (reference sequence). This CDR3 region has 15 residues. V was pared by 4 bases and J by 1 base, with 4 bases of the junction left unmatched. The CDR3 DNA reads TGTGCCAGCAGCCCTGGGACAGGGGGATCCTACGAGCAGTACTTC. Residues: CASSPGTGGSYEQYF.